This entry lists 18 T cell receptor beta chains sequenced from one sample in a study of T cell responses to AZD1222 COVID-19 vaccine. The assay was immunoSEQ multiplex PCR, and TCRdb's table has in-frame clones only and misses some. Counted here are approximately 80,000 clones, 75% to 90% occurring once; the ten biggest clones make up about 3.4%. Sequenced here: peripheral blood, sampled 28 days after the second AZD1222 dose. These TCRs come from an adult who received the AZD1222 COVID-19 vaccine.

The V call is TRBV19, the J call TRBJ1-6; 9 nucleotides match TRBD1. This CDR3 comprises 13 residues. From germline, CDR1 is LNHDA and CDR2 SQIVND (reference sequence). V was clipped by 10 bases and J by 10 bases; unmatched bases: 8. CDR3 coding DNA: TGTGCCACCACCGGGACAGGGTACTCACCCCTCCACTTT. Translation gives CATTGTGYSPLHF.

The chain joins TRBV27 to TRBJ2-1; 12 bases are a match to TRBD2. The germline CDR1 and CDR2 sequences are MNHEY and SMNVEV (reference sequence). V shed 0 bases, J shed 9 bases, and the junction held 6 bases outside the gene matches. This CDR3 region has 16 residues. The CDR3 nucleotides read TGTGCCAGCAGTTTATCTGTACTAGCGGGGGGACTTGAGCAGTTCTTC. Its translation: CASSLSVLAGGLEQFF.

This CDR3 reads CASSAGVRGEQYF. The CDR3 nucleotides are TGTGCCAGCAGCGCGGGGGTTCGAGGGGAGCAGTACTTC. V gene TRBV11-3 combines with J gene TRBJ2-7, with 7 positions matching TRBD2. V lost 5 bases, J lost 7 bases, and 8 bases stayed unmatched. The length of the CDR3 is 13 residues. The germline V gene has CDR1 SGHNT and CDR2 YENEEA.

DNA for the CDR3: TGTGCCAGCAGCTTAGTGGGGGGGGAGATAAACTATGGCTACACCTTC. It specifies CASSLVGGEINYGYTF. The V and J genes are TRBV11-2 and TRBJ1-2, with D possibly matching TRBD1 (5 bases). The V end lost 1 base, the J end lost 2 bases, and 14 bases lay between the germline ends. The CDR3 runs 16 residues. The germline V gene has CDR1 SGHAT and CDR2 FQNNGV. Full variable domain (missing parts from reference TRBV11-2 and TRBJ1-2): EAGVAQSPRYKIIEKRQSVAFWCNPISGHATLYWYQQILGQGPKLLIQFQNNGVVDDSQLPKDRFSAERLKGVDSTLKIQPAKLEDSAVYLCASSLVGGEINYGYTFGSGTRLTVV.

This chain links TRBV27 with TRBJ1-5; TRBD1 aligns across 7 bases. Looked up from germline, CDR1 is MNHEY and CDR2 is SMNVEV (reference sequence). This CDR3 has 13 amino acids. J lost 8 bases, V lost 5 bases, and 6 bases had no gene match. CDR3 nucleotide sequence: TGTGCCAGCAGTGCAGGGACAGACGAGCCCCAGCATTTT. It encodes CASSAGTDEPQHF.

Worth noting for this clone: This could be a read error, since a much larger clone is one nucleotide away. Other DNA sequences in this specimen translate into the identical CDR3. The V and J genes are TRBV5-4 and TRBJ1-2; 8 bases agree with TRBD1. Germline V gene lookup returns CDR1 SGHNT and CDR2 YYREEE (reference sequence). The CDR3 is 14 amino acids. V trimming: 0 bases; J trimming: 6 bases; junction bases outside the gene matches: 4. CDR3: CASSLGQGFDGYTF. In DNA, the CDR3 is TGTGCCAGCAGCTTGGGACAGGGGTTCGATGGCTACACCTTC.

The chain has TRBV27 and TRBJ1-6; no reliable D call. CDR3 length equals 13 residues. Germline values: CDR1 MNHEY, CDR2 SMNVEV (reference sequence). V gave up 2 bases and J gave up 8 bases, with 7 bases separating them. CDR3 protein: CASSLRPDSPLHF. The CDR3 region has the DNA TGTGCCAGCAGTTTACGTCCTGATTCACCCCTCCACTTT.

This chain connects TRBV15 to TRBJ2-7; the D is unclear. V dropped 0 bases and J dropped 0 bases, with 9 bases sitting between them. Germline assignment: CDR1 LNHNV and CDR2 YYDKDF (reference sequence). This CDR3 contains 15 residues. The CDR3 DNA reads as TGTGCCACCAGCAGAGATCAGGCATCCTCCTACGAGCAGTACTTC. Its translation is CATSRDQASSYEQYF.

The V gene is TRBV5-1, the J gene TRBJ1-2, with TRBD1 as a possible D gene (5 bases). The CDR3 is made up of 13 amino acids. The V gene lost 0 bases and the J gene lost 8 bases, with 11 bases spanning the gap. Germline-derived CDR1 and CDR2 are SGHRS and YFSETQ. For the CDR3, the DNA is TGCGCCAGCAGCTTGGACGCGGGACGGGGCTACACCTTC. Amino acids: CASSLDAGRGYTF.

The chain links TRBV5-1 to TRBJ2-7; D possibly corresponds to TRBD1 (5 bases). Trimming stripped 0 bases from V and 2 bases from J, with 9 bases between. Germline V gives CDR1 SGHRS, CDR2 YFSETQ. CDR3 size: 14 residues. CDR3 region: CASSLETVAYEQYF. The CDR3 DNA reads as TGCGCCAGCAGCTTGGAGACAGTTGCCTACGAGCAGTACTTC. The full variable domain, in which reference TRBV5-1 and TRBJ2-7 provide the parts outside the CDR3, is KAGVTQTPRYLIKTRGQQVTLSCSPISGHRSVSWYQQTPGQGLQFLFEYFSETQRNKGNFPGRFSGRQFSNSRSEMNVSTLELGDSALYLCASSLETVAYEQYFGPGTRLTVT.

V gene TRBV24-1 combines with J gene TRBJ2-1; 15 bases fit TRBD2. This CDR3 spans 16 amino acids. The J segment lost 10 bases and the V segment lost 3 bases, leaving 6 bases of the junction unmatched. From germline, CDR1 is KGHDR and CDR2 SFDVKD. The CDR3 region is CATSDPGLAGGLEQFF. CDR3 in DNA: TGTGCCACCAGTGATCCGGGACTAGCGGGGGGCTTGGAGCAGTTCTTC.

The rearrangement links TRBV5-1 to TRBJ2-1; 9 bases match TRBD1. V trimming: 0 bases; J trimming: 5 bases; junction bases outside the gene matches: 6. The CDR3 runs to 16 residues. Looked up from germline, CDR1 is SGHRS and CDR2 is YFSETQ. The CDR3 nucleotides read TGCGCCAGCAGCTTGGCTCCGGGACAGGGCGACAATGAGCAGTTCTTC. Encoded protein: CASSLAPGQGDNEQFF.

The chain couples TRBV5-1 to TRBJ2-1; a possible D gene is TRBD1 (5 bases). CDR3 length: 13 amino acids. The germline CDR1 and CDR2 sequences are SGHRS and YFSETQ. V was clipped by 7 bases and J by 1 base, with 9 bases between them. CDR3 DNA sequence: TGCGCCAGCGGGCGACAGTCCTACAATGAGCAGTTCTTC. Protein sequence: CASGRQSYNEQFF.

This chain joins TRBV30 and TRBJ1-2; D is unresolved. Germline V gives CDR1 GTSNPN, CDR2 SVGIG (reference sequence). The length of the CDR3 is 20 residues. V lost 0 bases, J lost 4 bases, and 30 bases lay in between. CDR3 in amino acids: CAWSVHGSPRVLLWGYGYTF. As DNA, the CDR3 is TGTGCCTGGAGTGTACATGGTTCACCGCGGGTACTTCTCTGGGGCTATGGCTACACCTTC.

The gene calls are TRBV11-1 and TRBJ2-7; D gene unclear. Trimming took off 5 bases at V and 6 bases at J, with 8 bases between the two ends. The CDR3 sequence is 11 residues long. Germline loops: CDR1 SGHAT, CDR2 FQDESV (reference sequence). The DNA for the CDR3 is TGTGCCAGCAGCACCTTTGGCGAGCAGTACTTC. Translating it yields CASSTFGEQYF.

The CDR3 loop is CASSEAGGYQPQHF. The CDR3 bases are TGTGCCAGCAGTGAAGCTGGGGGGTATCAGCCCCAGCATTTT. The chain links TRBV2 to TRBJ1-5, with D maybe TRBD1 (5 bases). The V end lost 0 bases, the J end lost 5 bases, and 8 bases lay between the germline ends. The CDR3 contains 14 residues. Germline CDR1 SNHLY, CDR2 FYNNEI.

This chain connects TRBV7-2 to TRBJ2-2; D is unclear. Trimming removed 1 base from V and 5 bases from J, with 8 bases in between. The CDR3 spans 14 residues. Germline V gives CDR1 SGHTA, CDR2 FQGNSA. The CDR3 DNA sequence: TGTGCCAGCAGCTTAGGGGGATTAACCGGGGAGCTGTTTTTT. Translated: CASSLGGLTGELFF.

V and J are TRBV20-1 and TRBJ2-7; 8 bases fit TRBD2. J was trimmed by 7 bases and V by 3 bases; bases with no gene match: 17. Looked up from germline, CDR1 is DFQATT and CDR2 is SNEGSKA (reference sequence). The CDR3 is 16 amino acids. This CDR3 is CSASNGFSGGPEEQYF. The CDR3 bases are TGCAGTGCTAGTAATGGTTTTTCGGGGGGGCCAGAAGAGCAGTACTTC.